The entry that follows covers one T cell receptor (beta chain) sequence. This record comes from a study of blood T cell repertoires in COVID-19. Background on the study: From T cells, B-cell-depleted T cells, or PBMCs came the material, which was cDNA or gDNA.

CDR1 and CDR2 (germline): SGHRS, YFSETQ. The CDR3 runs to 14 residues. V shed 4 bases and J 4 bases; nucleotides not matched to a gene: 7. Original analysis: Estimated nucleated cell counts came from reference gene primer amplification. Profiled with immunoSEQ multiplex PCR; TCRdb holds only in-frame clones, not every one. V and J calls and clone size follow that table, whereas D and trimming were derived from the DNA. The repertoire holds fewer than 95,000 clones, with around 88% as singletons. The material sequenced was peripheral blood. This receptor was identified in a man between 60 and 70 years old with acute or convalescent COVID-19. The chain employs TRBV5-1 and TRBJ1-2; 7 bases match TRBD1. Here the CDR3 reads CASSPGTEGYGYTF. The CDR3 coding sequence is TGCGCCAGCAGCCCTGGGACAGAAGGCTATGGCTACACCTTC.